Following are 20 T cell receptor beta chains from one sample sequenced in a study of T-cell memory formation after mild COVID-19. One entry per CDR3 protein, called by TCRdb with MiXCR from the 5' RACE reads. The sample contains around 530,000 distinct CDR3 sequences, 20% to 25% of which appear only once. Sequencing was carried out using PBMCs or a T cell subset sorted from them (not recorded which). The receptors derive from an adult woman who had mild COVID-19 (a few samples of this study predate the infection). Cell type and time point are not known.

This clonotype was detected only a few times. The genes are TRBV7-9 and TRBJ2-6; no firm D call. The CDR3 has 15 residues. Germline CDR1 SEHNR, CDR2 FQNEAQ (reference sequence). V dropped 3 bases and J dropped 2 bases, with 8 bases sitting between them. This chain's CDR3 is CASSLFGAGANVLTF. The CDR3 coding sequence is TGTGCCAGCAGCTTGTTCGGTGCTGGGGCCAACGTCCTGACTTTC.

This clonotype was found a few times. The chain employs TRBV12-3 or TRBV12-4 and TRBJ2-1; 12 bases align to TRBD2. The CDR3 is 19 amino acids. The J segment lost 0 bases and the V segment lost 3 bases, leaving 9 bases of the junction unmatched. CDR3 residues: CASSFQTSGGSGSYNEQFF. The CDR3 DNA follows: TGTGCCAGCAGTTTCCAGACTAGCGGGGGTTCCGGCTCCTACAATGAGCAGTTCTTC.

This clonotype was observed a handful of times. The chain combines TRBV6-1 with TRBJ1-5, with D unresolved. The length of the CDR3 is 16 residues. Trimming removed 5 bases from V and 1 base from J, with 15 bases in between. Germline V gene lookup returns CDR1 MNHNS and CDR2 SASEGT. CDR3 region: CASSQGWLRSNQPQHF. The CDR3 nucleotides read TGTGCCAGCAGTCAAGGGTGGTTGAGGAGCAATCAGCCCCAGCATTTT.

The rearrangement links TRBV6-1 to TRBJ2-5; 9 nucleotides agree with TRBD1. V dropped 6 bases and J dropped 5; count of bases not matched to a gene: 16. The germline gives CDR1 MNHNS, CDR2 SASEGT. This CDR3 is 17 amino acids long. The DNA for the CDR3 is TGTGCCAGCAGGTCAACAGGGGGCGGGAAGGTCCGGGAGACCCAGTACTTC. It codes for CASRSTGGGKVRETQYF.

J is TRBJ2-3 and V is TRBV10-3; the D gene could be TRBD1 or TRBD2 (5 bases each). Per germline, CDR1 ENHRY and CDR2 SYGVKD. CDR3 length: 16 amino acids. Trimming pared 5 bases from V and 2 bases from J, leaving 17 bases between. The CDR3 region is CAISLGALGDTDTQYF. In DNA form, the CDR3 reads TGTGCCATCAGTCTGGGCGCCCTGGGGGACACAGATACGCAGTATTTT.

In this sample, this clonotype turned up once. The chain carries TRBV10-3 and TRBJ2-3, with TRBD2 matching 9 bases. Trimming took 6 bases from V and 2 from J; bases not matched to a gene: 9. This CDR3 region has 16 residues. Per germline, CDR1 ENHRY and CDR2 SYGVKD. CDR3 amino acids: CAIRDHAGGPTDTQYF. The CDR3 DNA is TGTGCCATCAGGGACCACGCGGGGGGGCCCACAGATACGCAGTATTTT.

This rearrangement joins TRBV11-3 to TRBJ2-6, with 7 bases aligning to TRBD2. The CDR3 loop spans 17 amino acids. Germline values: CDR1 SGHNT, CDR2 YENEEA. With 7 bases clipped from V and 0 bases from J, the junction kept 9 bases outside the gene matches. For the CDR3, the DNA is TGTGCCAGCATGATACTAGCGCCCGCCTCTGGGGCCAACGTCCTGACTTTC. Translation: CASMILAPASGANVLTF.

The chain joins TRBV20-1 to TRBJ1-2; 7 nucleotides match TRBD1. CDR1 and CDR2 (germline): DFQATT, SNEGSKA (reference sequence). The CDR3 has 13 residues. V gave up 6 bases and J gave up 5 bases; unmatched junction bases: 9. The CDR3 sequence is CSANPGQRYGYTF. In DNA form, the CDR3 reads TGCAGTGCCAACCCGGGACAGAGATATGGCTACACCTTC.

This clonotype was recorded many times. This chain joins TRBV5-1 and TRBJ2-3; no clear D gene. Trimming cost V 0 bases and J 6 bases, with 5 bases left between them. The CDR3 covers 12 residues. Germline V CDR1 and CDR2: SGHRS, YFSETQ. DNA for the CDR3: TGCGCCAGCAGCTTGGACTCGGATACGCAGTATTTT. It translates to CASSLDSDTQYF. The variable domain in full, completed from reference TRBV5-1 and TRBJ2-3, reads KAGVTQTPRYLIKTRGQQVTLSCSPISGHRSVSWYQQTPGQGLQFLFEYFSETQRNKGNFPGRFSGRQFSNSRSEMNVSTLELGDSALYLCASSLDSDTQYFGPGTRLTVL.

In this sample, this clonotype turned up many times. The chain joins TRBV7-6 to TRBJ2-2; weak D call: TRBD1 (5 bases). Trimming removed 4 bases from V and 5 bases from J, with 11 bases in between. The CDR3 is 14 residues long. From germline, CDR1 is SGHVS and CDR2 FNYEAQ. The CDR3 DNA follows: TGTGCCAGCAGCTCCGTAGGGGATACCGGGGAGCTGTTTTTT. Its protein is CASSSVGDTGELFF.

The chain is built from TRBV12-3 or TRBV12-4 and TRBJ1-6, with D perhaps TRBD1 (5 bases). The CDR3 sequence is 17 residues long. Trimming stripped 3 bases from V and 3 bases from J, with 15 bases between. In nucleotides, the CDR3 is TGTGCCAGCAGTTTGGCAGGGCTTGGGGGCTATAATTCACCCCTCCACTTT. The encoded protein is CASSLAGLGGYNSPLHF.

This clonotype has just a few counts. The chain joins TRBV12-3 or TRBV12-4 to TRBJ2-7; D ambiguous. The length of the CDR3 is 12 residues. Trimming removed 10 bases from V and 0 bases from J, with 10 bases in between. The CDR3 bases are TGTGCCACCCGTTCGGGCTCCTACGAGCAGTACTTC. Protein product: CATRSGSYEQYF.

This clonotype has a handful of counts. This sequence joins TRBV29-1 and TRBJ2-6; tentatively, D is TRBD1 or TRBD2 (5 bases each). V was pared by 7 bases and J by 10 bases, with 11 bases between. The CDR3 loop spans 11 amino acids. Per the germline V gene, CDR1 is SQVTM and CDR2 is ANQGSEA. In nucleotides, the CDR3 is TGCAGCGGTGGGACGGAGAACGTCCTGACTTTC. Its protein is CSGGTENVLTF.

This clonotype was counted only a few times. J is TRBJ1-2 and V is TRBV12-3 or TRBV12-4; 11 bases are a match to TRBD1. The length of the CDR3 is 15 residues. V lost 7 bases and J lost 2; bases outside the gene matches: 6. The CDR3 bases are TGTGCCAGCACTGGACAGGGGGCTCTGAACTATGGCTACACCTTC. It encodes CASTGQGALNYGYTF.

The genes are TRBV20-1 and TRBJ1-1; the D gene is possibly TRBD1 (5 bases). The CDR3 consists of 12 residues. Germline lookup yields CDR1 DFQATT and CDR2 SNEGSKA (reference sequence). V gave up 4 bases and J gave up 4 bases, with 10 bases separating them. The CDR3, as DNA: TGCAGTGCTATGGACATGAGCACTGAAGCTTTCTTT. This translates into CSAMDMSTEAFF.

This clonotype came up a few times. The chain employs TRBV7-8 and TRBJ2-3; 8 positions match TRBD1. The V gene's germline CDR1 is SGHVS and CDR2 FQNEAQ. V lost 1 base, J lost 3 bases, and 12 bases stayed unmatched. The CDR3 contains 18 residues. CDR3 sequence (DNA): TGTGCCAGCAGCTTAGTAGTACTGGCGGACAGGGCGACAGATACGCAGTATTTT. It is translated as CASSLVVLADRATDTQYF.

In its sample, this clonotype was seen once. The chain links TRBV4-2 to TRBJ1-2; no reliable D call. V was cut by 0 bases and J by 6 bases, with 17 bases left in between. Per germline, CDR1 LGHNA and CDR2 YNFKEQ. The CDR3 has 16 residues. This CDR3 is CASSQDLVTLAHGYTF. Written as DNA, the CDR3 is TGTGCCAGCAGCCAAGATCTAGTGACACTGGCTCATGGCTACACCTTC.

This chain joins TRBV25-1 and TRBJ1-1; D might be TRBD1 (5 bases). The CDR3 length is 15 residues. V dropped 2 bases and J dropped 4 bases, with 14 bases sitting between them. Germline CDR1 MGHDK, CDR2 SYGVNS. CDR3 bases: TGTGCCAGCAGTGAAGATCAGGGTGGGAGCACTGAAGCTTTCTTT. Amino acids: CASSEDQGGSTEAFF. Combining the CDR3 with reference TRBV25-1 and TRBJ1-1 gives the whole variable domain EADIYQTPRYLVIGTGKKITLECSQTMGHDKMYWYQQDPGMELHLIHYSYGVNSTEKGDLSSESTVSRIRTEHFPLTLESARPSHTSQYLCASSEDQGGSTEAFFGQGTRLTVV.

The sample holds a few counts of this clonotype. The rearrangement links TRBV9 to TRBJ2-1, with 9 bases identical to TRBD2. Trimming cost V 5 bases and J 5 bases; bases outside gene matches: 11. The CDR3 covers 16 residues. Germline V gene data show CDR1 as SGDLS and CDR2 as YYNGEE. CDR3: CASSATGTSSNNEQFF. The CDR3, as DNA: TGTGCCAGCAGTGCTACCGGGACTAGCAGCAACAATGAGCAGTTCTTC. Combining the CDR3 with reference TRBV9 and TRBJ2-1 gives the whole variable domain DSGVTQTPKHLITATGQRVTLRCSPRSGDLSVYWYQQSLDQGLQFLIQYYNGEERAKGNILERFSAQQFPDLHSELNLSSLELGDSALYFCASSATGTSSNNEQFFGPGTRLTVL.

V usage is TRBV20-1 and J usage is TRBJ1-1; no firm D call. This CDR3 is built from 12 residues. CDR1 is DFQATT and CDR2 is SNEGSKA in the germline V gene (reference sequence). Trimming cost V 3 bases and J 4 bases, with 9 bases left between them. The CDR3 is CSASSRVTEAFF. CDR3 DNA sequence: TGCAGTGCTAGTTCCCGCGTCACTGAAGCTTTCTTT.